These T cell receptor beta chains were read from a single sample in a study of identical twins. TCRdb used MiXCR to reprocess the 5' RACE reads, holding one entry per CDR3 protein. This sample has some 710,000 distinct CDR3 sequences, with approximately 6% found just once. Specimen: naive T cells sorted from blood. The source is a man aged 18-30 years in good health. Both conserved end residues are part of each CDR3. The D gene is left open where the match is weak. Size is stated for part of the rows, as once, few or many counts, or as a class when the clone is expanded.

j_call | clone_size | v_call | d_call | cdr3_nt | cdr3_aa
TRBJ1-1 | - | TRBV11-2 | TRBD1 | TGTGCCAGCACCCCACAGGGGATCACTGAAGCTTTCTTT | CASTPQGITEAFF
TRBJ2-1 | - | TRBV20-1 | TRBD2 | TGCAGTGCTAGAGTGACTAGCGGGCCTTACAATGAGCAGTTCTTC | CSARVTSGPYNEQFF
TRBJ2-7 | many | TRBV6-5 | - | TGTGCCAGCAGTTACTCACCTGGCTGGGACTACGAGCAGTACTTC | CASSYSPGWDYEQYF
TRBJ2-3 | few | TRBV6-2/TRBV6-3 | TRBD1 | TGTGCCAGCAGCCCAGGGGGCTGGGGCCCCGGGGATACGCAGTATTTT | CASSPGGWGPGDTQYF
TRBJ2-1 | many | TRBV20-1 | - | TGCAGTGCTAGAAACCGGTACAATGAGCAGTTCTTC | CSARNRYNEQFF
TRBJ2-5 | few | TRBV5-6 | TRBD2 | TGTGCCAGCAGGGGACTAGCGGAAGCAATGACCCAGTACTTC | CASRGLAEAMTQYF
TRBJ1-3 | many | TRBV10-3 | - | TGTGCCATCAGTTCGGGGGCAAGTGGAAACACCATATATTTT | CAISSGASGNTIYF
TRBJ2-2 | - | TRBV29-1 | - | TGCAGCGCCGGGCCAGGAGTGGGTCGGTCCGGGGAGCTGTTTTTT | CSAGPGVGRSGELFF
TRBJ2-2 | - | TRBV30 | - | TGTGCCTGGAGTAGGTTAACCGGGGAGCTGTTTTTT | CAWSRLTGELFF
TRBJ1-2 | - | TRBV6-5 | - | TGTGCCAGCAGTTACGAGGGCCACCCTAACTATGGCTACACCTTC | CASSYEGHPNYGYTF
TRBJ2-1 | few | TRBV6-2/TRBV6-3 | - | TGTGCCAGCAGGGTGGGGACTCTACCTTACAATGAGCAGTTCTTC | CASRVGTLPYNEQFF
TRBJ1-5 | many | TRBV29-1 | TRBD1 | TGCAGCGTTGAGACAGGGCACAATCAGCCCCAGCATTTT | CSVETGHNQPQHF
TRBJ1-1 | - | TRBV9 | TRBD1 | TGTGCCAGCACCCGAAGCCCAGGGGGGGATACTGAAGCTTTCTTT | CASTRSPGGDTEAFF
TRBJ1-2 | many | TRBV20-1 | - | TGCAGTGCTAGAGATGGGCAGGGGAACTATGGCTACACCTTC | CSARDGQGNYGYTF
TRBJ2-1 | many | TRBV6-1 | - | TGTGCCAGCCAAGGGGAAACCTACAATGAGCAGTTCTTC | CASQGETYNEQFF
TRBJ2-7 | few | TRBV5-1 | TRBD2 | TGCGCCAGCAGCTTGTTTAGCGGGGATGAGCAGTACTTC | CASSLFSGDEQYF
TRBJ2-1 | - | TRBV16 | TRBD2 | TGTGCCAGCAGCCGCCTAGCGGGACCCGATGAGCAGTTCTTC | CASSRLAGPDEQFF
TRBJ2-5 | - | TRBV20-1 | - | TGCAGTGCTAGTGAGGTCGGCATCCAAGAGACCCAGTACTTC | CSASEVGIQETQYF
TRBJ1-5 | few | TRBV18 | TRBD1 | TGTGCCAGCTCAACACAGGGGGGTAGCAATCAGCCCCAGCATTTT | CASSTQGGSNQPQHF
TRBJ1-1 | - | TRBV6-1 | - | TGTGCCAGCAGTGACTTAGGGGTGAACACTGAAGCTTTCTTT | CASSDLGVNTEAFF
TRBJ1-1 | few | TRBV5-1 | - | TGCGCCAGCAGCGCATCCGACAGGCTTTTCGGAGCTTTCTTT | CASSASDRLFGAFF
TRBJ1-5 | - | TRBV19 | - | TGTGCCAGTAGTATATTTTATAGCAATCAGCCCCAGCATTTT | CASSIFYSNQPQHF
TRBJ1-2 | - | TRBV12-3/TRBV12-4 | TRBD1 | TGTGCCAGCAGGTCCGACAGGGGGCCGGGCTACACCTTC | CASRSDRGPGYTF
TRBJ2-2 | - | TRBV5-1 | TRBD2 | TGCGCCAGCAGCAGGACTAGCGGGAATGAGGCCGGGGAGCTGTTTTTT | CASSRTSGNEAGELFF
TRBJ2-4 | few | TRBV10-3 | - | TGTGCCATCAGTGCTCCGGGATCGGAGGCCAAAAACATTCAGTACTTC | CAISAPGSEAKNIQYF
TRBJ1-2 | many | TRBV20-1 | - | TGCAGTGCTAGAGATGCGGCGGCGGAGGGAAGCGGCTATGGCTACACCTTC | CSARDAAAEGSGYGYTF
TRBJ2-1 | - | TRBV10-3 | TRBD2 | TGTGCCATCAGTGAGTCGGGGCTAGCGGCTTACAATGAGCAGTTCTTC | CAISESGLAAYNEQFF
TRBJ2-2 | many | TRBV10-1 | - | TGCGCCAGCAGGAGGACAGTGAGCGGGGAGCTGTTTTTT | CASRRTVSGELFF
TRBJ2-5 | few | TRBV20-1 | TRBD1 | TGCAGTGCTAGAGACGGGACAGGGTTTGAGACCCAGTACTTC | CSARDGTGFETQYF
TRBJ1-4 | - | TRBV6-5 | - | TGTGCCAGCAGTTACTCTGTGTACGAGGGCGAAAAACTGTTTTTT | CASSYSVYEGEKLFF
TRBJ2-3 | few | TRBV7-6 | TRBD1 | TGTGCCAGCAGCGTACGGACAGGCGGCACAGATACGCAGTATTTT | CASSVRTGGTDTQYF
TRBJ2-5 | many | TRBV4-2 | TRBD1 | TGTGCCAGCAGCCAGGCGCCGGGACAGTCGGAGACCCAGTACTTC | CASSQAPGQSETQYF
TRBJ2-3 | - | TRBV20-1 | - | TGCAGTGCAAGCCCGGGGGATTCCACAGATACGCAGTATTTT | CSASPGDSTDTQYF
TRBJ1-5 | few | TRBV4-1 | TRBD1 | TGCGCCAGCAGCCAAACAGACAGGGATCAGCCCCAGCATTTT | CASSQTDRDQPQHF
TRBJ1-6 | many | TRBV27 | - | TGTGCCAGCAGTTTACAGGGGAGCTCCTATAATTCACCCCTCCACTTT | CASSLQGSSYNSPLHF
TRBJ2-2 | many | TRBV12-3/TRBV12-4 | - | TGTGCCAGCAGAGTAGGGGTTCCGACCGGGGAGCTGTTTTTT | CASRVGVPTGELFF
TRBJ2-4 | few | TRBV5-1 | - | TGCGCCAGCAGCAGACCGGGACTGAGCAAAAACATTCAGTACTTC | CASSRPGLSKNIQYF
TRBJ2-2 | few | TRBV12-3/TRBV12-4 | - | TGTGCCAGCAGTTTAAGGTTGGGAGAGGCGAACACCGGGGAGCTGTTTTTT | CASSLRLGEANTGELFF
TRBJ2-7 | - | TRBV28 | TRBD1 | TGTGCCAGCAGTCAAGACGGGACAGGGTTACCTGCGCAGTACTTC | CASSQDGTGLPAQYF
TRBJ2-2 | many | TRBV25-1 | - | TGTGCCAGCAGTGCGGACCCTGAAGGTATCACCGGGGAGCTGTTTTTT | CASSADPEGITGELFF